A selection of T cell receptor beta chains follows, all from one sample in a study of T cells in Graves' hyperthyroidism and ophthalmopathy. TCRdb processed the multiplex PCR reads anew with MiXCR; each CDR3 protein has one entry. The table lists a few hundred thousand distinct CDR3 sequences, about a sixth of them singletons. The sequencing input was blood. These receptors were collected from a woman aged 30 to 39 with Graves' hyperthyroidism. Each CDR3 is given with its conserved first and last residue. D genes are given only for firm matches. Size values are once, few and many counts, or a class for expanded clones, and some rows have none.

>once|11|TRBJ2-1|TRBV27|TRBD2
CVSSAGAEQFF
TGTGTCAGCAGTGCGGGAGCCGAGCAGTTCTTC
>few|13|TRBJ2-2|TRBV19|TRBD2
CASSGLASGELFF
TGTGCCAGTAGCGGACTAGCTTCCGGGGAGCTGTTTTTT
>-|19|TRBJ2-2|TRBV7-9|TRBD1
CASSVPGQAPRANTGELFF
TGTGCCAGCAGCGTACCGGGACAGGCCCCCAGGGCGAACACCGGGGAGCTGTTTTTT
>few|16|TRBJ2-3|TRBV5-6|TRBD2
CASRRTSGSSTDTQYF
TGTGCCAGCAGAAGGACTAGCGGATCTAGCACAGATACGCAGTATTTT
>many|17|TRBJ2-7|TRBV28|TRBD1
CARPPGQYVLPLYEQYF
TGTGCTCGACCCCCGGGACAGTACGTGTTACCGCTCTACGAGCAGTACTTC
>many|14|TRBJ1-5|TRBV5-1|-
CASSLDSRGQPQHF
TGCGCCAGCAGCTTGGACTCGCGGGGTCAGCCCCAGCATTTT
>many|13|TRBJ2-7|TRBV30|TRBD1
CAWTRPGTDEQYF
TGTGCCTGGACGAGACCCGGGACAGACGAGCAGTACTTC
>many|21|TRBJ2-1|TRBV27|TRBD2
CASSLKGRYLAGVSSYNEQFF
TGTGCCAGCAGTTTAAAAGGTCGGTACCTAGCGGGAGTGAGCTCCTACAATGAGCAGTTCTTC
>few|17|TRBJ2-1|TRBV20-1|TRBD2
CSAPLSPRTSGSNEQFF
TGCAGTGCCCCCCTCTCACCGAGGACTAGCGGGAGCAATGAGCAGTTCTTC
>many|15|TRBJ2-1|TRBV7-3|-
CASSPVGGTYNEQFF
TGTGCCAGCAGCCCCGTGGGCGGGACCTACAATGAGCAGTTCTTC
>many|13|TRBJ1-4|TRBV7-2|-
CASSLVGGEKLFF
TGTGCCAGCAGCTTAGTGGGGGGCGAAAAACTGTTTTTT
>many|14|TRBJ2-2|TRBV28|-
CASSAGTNTGELFF
TGTGCCAGCAGTGCCGGGACAAACACCGGGGAGCTGTTTTTT
>-|14|TRBJ2-2|TRBV5-6|-
CASSPGQITGELFF
TGTGCCAGCAGCCCCGGACAGATCACCGGGGAGCTGTTTTTT
>many|17|TRBJ2-6|TRBV12-3/TRBV12-4|-
CASSSALRASGANVLTF
TGTGCCAGCAGTTCAGCTCTTAGGGCCTCTGGGGCCAACGTCCTGACTTTC
>-|13|TRBJ2-2|TRBV5-6|-
CASRTGVIGELFF
TGTGCCAGCAGAACTGGGGTGATCGGGGAGCTGTTTTTT
>many|11|TRBJ2-7|TRBV28|-
CASSGESEQYF
TGTGCCAGCAGTGGGGAATCCGAGCAGTACTTC
>-|16|TRBJ2-5|TRBV5-1|TRBD1
CASSLAGTGGGETHYF
TGCGCCAGCAGCTTGGCCGGGACAGGGGGCGGAGAGACCCACTACTTC
>few|16|TRBJ2-2|TRBV20-1|-
CSARDLGGMVTGELFF
TGCAGTGCTAGAGATCTTGGCGGGATGGTTACCGGGGAGCTGTTTTTT
>few|18|TRBJ2-1|TRBV9|-
CASSVEVRASRSYNEQFF
TGTGCCAGCAGCGTAGAGGTCAGGGCGAGCCGCTCCTACAATGAGCAGTTCTTC
>many|16|TRBJ2-1|TRBV20-1|-
CSATKGASALDNEQFF
TGCAGTGCAACTAAGGGTGCTAGCGCATTGGACAATGAGCAGTTCTTC
>many|15|TRBJ2-1|TRBV5-1|-
CASSLGGASGHEQFF
TGCGCCAGCAGCTTGGGGGGGGCCTCGGGGCATGAGCAGTTCTTC
>few|14|TRBJ2-7|TRBV6-2/TRBV6-3|-
CASSTDSLTYEQYF
TGTGCCAGCAGCACGGACAGTTTAACCTACGAGCAGTACTTC
>many|15|TRBJ2-7|TRBV10-3|-
CAISESISSLYEQYF
TGTGCCATCAGTGAGTCGATCTCCAGTTTGTACGAGCAGTACTTC
>many|14|TRBJ1-2|TRBV2|-
CASRGGVFIYGYTF
TGTGCCAGCAGGGGTGGGGTTTTTATCTATGGCTACACCTTC
>few|18|TRBJ2-1|TRBV3-1|TRBD2
CASSQEIIGTSGRDEQFF
TGTGCCAGCAGCCAAGAAATCATTGGGACTAGCGGGAGAGATGAGCAGTTCTTC
>many|15|TRBJ1-1|TRBV7-2|-
CASSLGRTANTEAFF
TGTGCCAGCAGCTTAGGAAGGACGGCGAACACTGAAGCTTTCTTT
>-|14|TRBJ1-1|TRBV7-9|-
CAGSQTERNTEAFF
TGTGCCGGCAGCCAGACAGAAAGGAACACTGAAGCTTTCTTT
>many|16|TRBJ2-3|TRBV27|TRBD2
CASSLSGGRVVDTQYF
TGTGCCAGCAGTTTGTCGGGCGGGAGGGTGGTAGATACGCAGTATTTT
>few|16|TRBJ2-7|TRBV19|-
CASSRGRRKDSYEQYF
TGTGCCAGTAGTAGAGGAAGGAGGAAGGACAGCTACGAGCAGTACTTC
>many|17|TRBJ2-1|TRBV28|-
CASSLSFRDSPVDEQFF
TGTGCCAGCAGTTTATCGTTCCGGGACTCCCCGGTTGATGAGCAGTTCTTC
>many|15|TRBJ2-7|TRBV7-9|TRBD2
CASSDPPAGGHEQYF
TGTGCCAGCAGCGACCCACCGGCGGGAGGTCACGAGCAGTACTTC
>many|14|TRBJ1-4|TRBV12-3/TRBV12-4|TRBD1
CASSSGTGGEKLFF
TGTGCCAGCAGTTCCGGGACAGGGGGTGAAAAACTGTTTTTT
>-|15|TRBJ2-1|TRBV18|-
CAIQKKRGPYNEQFF
TGTGCCATCCAAAAAAAAAGGGGCCCATACAATGAGCAGTTCTTC
>few|16|TRBJ1-1|TRBV6-2/TRBV6-3|-
CASSYSPGRMNTEAFF
TGTGCCAGCAGTTACTCCCCGGGACGGATGAACACTGAAGCTTTCTTT
>few|13|TRBJ2-7|TRBV18|-
CASSPASGVEQYF
TGTGCCAGCTCACCAGCATCGGGGGTCGAGCAGTACTTC
>-|14|TRBJ2-5|TRBV7-9|-
CASSLHGDQETQYF
TGTGCCAGCAGCCTCCATGGGGACCAAGAGACCCAGTACTTC
>-|15|TRBJ2-3|TRBV5-4|TRBD2
CASRDTGLVGDTQYF
TGTGCCAGCAGAGACACGGGACTAGTAGGGGATACGCAGTATTTT
>many|9|TRBJ2-1|TRBV19|-
CASSHEQFF
TGTGCCAGTAGCCATGAGCAGTTCTTC
>many|17|TRBJ2-3|TRBV5-1|TRBD2
CASSFVGLAESTDTQYF
TGCGCCAGCAGTTTTGTAGGGCTAGCGGAGAGCACAGATACGCAGTATTTT